This T cell receptor (beta chain) emerged from a study of blood T cell repertoires in COVID-19. The overall study: From T cells, B-cell-depleted T cells, or PBMCs came the material, which was cDNA or gDNA.

The length of the CDR3 is 13 residues. Between the trimmed V and J ends, which lost 2 bases and 10 bases, there was a span of 12 bases. Germline assignment: CDR1 MNHEY and CDR2 SMNVEV (reference sequence). Authors' methods: It was from reference gene primer amplification that nucleated cell counts were estimated. Libraries were prepared by immunoSEQ multiplex PCR; TCRdb keeps only in-frame clonotypes and omits some of them. D and trimming come from the DNA, and the V and J calls and clone size come from that table. The profile covers a few hundred thousand clones, with around nine tenths appearing a single time and approximately 11% taken by the ten largest. This clone was detected a few times. Seattle researchers signed up patients amid active infection and tracked them longitudinally.

The source of this sequence is a woman in her thirties with COVID-19, enrolled during active disease. Input material: peripheral blood. The chain carries TRBV27 and TRBJ2-1; TRBD1 is a possible D gene (5 bases). The CDR3 nucleotides read TGTGCCAGCAGTTTAGGGGCCCAGACAGAGCAGTTCTTC. This translates into CASSLGAQTEQFF.